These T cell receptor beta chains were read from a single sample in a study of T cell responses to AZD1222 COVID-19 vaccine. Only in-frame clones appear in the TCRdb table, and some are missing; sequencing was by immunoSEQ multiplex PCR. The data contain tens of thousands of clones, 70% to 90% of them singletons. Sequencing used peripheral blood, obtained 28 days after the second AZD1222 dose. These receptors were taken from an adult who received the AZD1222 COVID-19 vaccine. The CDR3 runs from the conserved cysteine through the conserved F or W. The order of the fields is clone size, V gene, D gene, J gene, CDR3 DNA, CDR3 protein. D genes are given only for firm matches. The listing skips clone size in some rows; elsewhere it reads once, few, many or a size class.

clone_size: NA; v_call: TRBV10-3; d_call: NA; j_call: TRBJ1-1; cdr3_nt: TGTGCCATCAGACAGGACGGGGCGAACACTGAAGCTTTCTTT; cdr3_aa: CAIRQDGANTEAFF
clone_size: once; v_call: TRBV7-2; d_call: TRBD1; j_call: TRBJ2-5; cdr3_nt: TGTGCCAGCAGCTCCGGACAGGCGGGTGAGACCCAGTACTTC; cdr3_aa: CASSSGQAGETQYF
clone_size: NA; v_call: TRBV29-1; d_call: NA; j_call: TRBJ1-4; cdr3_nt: TGCAGCGCCTACAGGGAGCGAAAACTGTTTTTT; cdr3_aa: CSAYRERKLFF
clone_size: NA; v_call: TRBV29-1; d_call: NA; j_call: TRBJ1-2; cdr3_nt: TGCAGCGTCCAACCGGGACATAACTATGGCTACACCTTC; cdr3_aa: CSVQPGHNYGYTF
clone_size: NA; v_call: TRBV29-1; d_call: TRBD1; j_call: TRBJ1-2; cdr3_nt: TGCAGCGTAGTAAGGGACAGGGCCAGTTATGGCTACACCTTC; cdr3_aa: CSVVRDRASYGYTF
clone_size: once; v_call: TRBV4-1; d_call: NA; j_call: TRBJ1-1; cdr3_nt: TGCGCCAGCAGCCAAGTGCAAATTGCAGTCACTGAAGCTTTCTTT; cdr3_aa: CASSQVQIAVTEAFF
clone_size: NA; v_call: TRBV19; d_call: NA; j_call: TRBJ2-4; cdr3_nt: TGTGCCAGTAGTATAGCGGTTGTCGAAAAAAACATTCAGTACTTC; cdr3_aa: CASSIAVVEKNIQYF
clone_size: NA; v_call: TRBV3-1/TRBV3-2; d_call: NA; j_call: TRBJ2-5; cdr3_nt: TGTGCCAGCAGCCAATTGGCTCGGGAGACCCAGTACTTC; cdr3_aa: CASSQLARETQYF
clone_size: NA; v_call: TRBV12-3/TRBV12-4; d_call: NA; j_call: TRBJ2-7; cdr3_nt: TGTGCCAGCAGTTTTTCAGGCTACGAGCAGTACTTC; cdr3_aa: CASSFSGYEQYF
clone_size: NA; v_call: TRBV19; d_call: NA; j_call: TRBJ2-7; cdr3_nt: TGTGCCAGTAGTATGGGACAATTATTCTCCTACGAGCAGTACTTC; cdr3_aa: CASSMGQLFSYEQYF
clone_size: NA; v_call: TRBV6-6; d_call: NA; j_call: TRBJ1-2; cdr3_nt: TGTGCCAGCAGTTACTCGACGGAGACCGGGGGCTACACCTTC; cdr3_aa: CASSYSTETGGYTF
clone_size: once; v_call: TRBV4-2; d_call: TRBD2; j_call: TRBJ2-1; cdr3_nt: TGTGCCAGCAGCGCTAAAGTGGCCGGGACTAGCGGCTACAATGAGCAGTTCTTC; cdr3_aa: CASSAKVAGTSGYNEQFF
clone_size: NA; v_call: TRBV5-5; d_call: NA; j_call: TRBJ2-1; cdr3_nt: TGTGCCAGCAGCTTGGTCGGCAGTAACAATGAGCAGTTCTTC; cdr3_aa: CASSLVGSNNEQFF
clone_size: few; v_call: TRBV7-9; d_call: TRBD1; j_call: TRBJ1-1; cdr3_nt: TGTGCCAGCAGGGAAGGGACAGGTCGAAGAGCTTTCTTT; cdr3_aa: CASREGTGRRAFF
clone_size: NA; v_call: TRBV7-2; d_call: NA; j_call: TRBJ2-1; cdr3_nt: TGTGCCAGCAGCTTAGTACTAAGATACAATGAGCAGTTCTTC; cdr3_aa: CASSLVLRYNEQFF
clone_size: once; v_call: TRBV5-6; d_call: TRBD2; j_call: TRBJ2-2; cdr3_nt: TGTGCCAGCAGCTTGTTGACGACTAGCGAAAACACCGGGGAGCTGTTTTTT; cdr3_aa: CASSLLTTSENTGELFF
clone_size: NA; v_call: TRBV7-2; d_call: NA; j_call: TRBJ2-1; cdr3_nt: TGTGCCAGCAGCTTAGGCGTGGCCAATGAGCAGTTCTTC; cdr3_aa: CASSLGVANEQFF
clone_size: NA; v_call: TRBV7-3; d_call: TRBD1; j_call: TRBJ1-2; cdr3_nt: TGTGCCAGCAGCTTAACCGGACAGGGTAATGATGGCTACACCTTC; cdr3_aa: CASSLTGQGNDGYTF
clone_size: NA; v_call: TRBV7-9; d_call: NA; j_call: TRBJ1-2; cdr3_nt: TGTGCCAGCCGCAAACGTGGGACCCCAGGAGACTATGGCTACACCTTC; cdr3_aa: CASRKRGTPGDYGYTF
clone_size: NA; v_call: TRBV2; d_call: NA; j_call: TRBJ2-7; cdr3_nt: TGTGCCAGCAGTGAATCACCAAGGAGCTCCTACGAGCAGTACTTC; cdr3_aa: CASSESPRSSYEQYF
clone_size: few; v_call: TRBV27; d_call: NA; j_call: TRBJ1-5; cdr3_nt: NA; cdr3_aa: CASSTSGPYSNQPQHF
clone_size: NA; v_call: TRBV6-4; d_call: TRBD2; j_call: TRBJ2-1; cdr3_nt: TGTGCCAGCAGACGGACTAGCGGGGGGGCTGGAGGCGATGAGCAGTTCTTC; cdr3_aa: CASRRTSGGAGGDEQFF
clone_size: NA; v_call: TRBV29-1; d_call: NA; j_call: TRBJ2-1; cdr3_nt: TGCAGCGTTGAAGATCCCTGGGGGGCCTACAATGAGCAGTTCTTC; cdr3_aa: CSVEDPWGAYNEQFF
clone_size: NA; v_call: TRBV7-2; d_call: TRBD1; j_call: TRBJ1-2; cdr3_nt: TGTGCCAGCAGCTTAGGGGACAGCCCTAACTATGGCTACACCTTC; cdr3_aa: CASSLGDSPNYGYTF
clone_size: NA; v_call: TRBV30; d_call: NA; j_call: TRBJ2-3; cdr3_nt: TGTGCCTGGGGCCCCCAGGGGCTTGGCACAGATACGCAGTATTTT; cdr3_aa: CAWGPQGLGTDTQYF
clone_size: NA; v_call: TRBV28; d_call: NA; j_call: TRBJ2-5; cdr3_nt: TGTGCCACTCAAACCGGGGGAGGAGAGACCCAGTACTTC; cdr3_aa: CATQTGGGETQYF
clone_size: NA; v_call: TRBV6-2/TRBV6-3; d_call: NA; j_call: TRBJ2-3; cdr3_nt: TGTGCCAGCAGTGGTGGGGATACGCAGTATTTT; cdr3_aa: CASSGGDTQYF
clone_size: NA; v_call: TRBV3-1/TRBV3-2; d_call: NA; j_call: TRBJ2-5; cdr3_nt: TGTGCCAGCAGCCAAGGTGCTTGGCCTAATCCGCAAGAGACCCAGTACTTC; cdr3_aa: CASSQGAWPNPQETQYF
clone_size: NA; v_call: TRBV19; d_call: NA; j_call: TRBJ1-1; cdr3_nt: TGTGCCAGTAGCCTAGAGGGGATCACTGAAGCTTTCTTT; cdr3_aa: CASSLEGITEAFF
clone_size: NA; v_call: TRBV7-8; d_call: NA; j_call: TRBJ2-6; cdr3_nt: TGTGCCAGCAGCTTAGGACACTCTGGGGCCAACGTCCTGACTTTC; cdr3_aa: CASSLGHSGANVLTF
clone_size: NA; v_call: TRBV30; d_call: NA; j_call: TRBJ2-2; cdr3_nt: TGTGCCTGGAGTGTACCAGTGCGGCTCACCGGGGAGCTGTTTTTT; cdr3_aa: CAWSVPVRLTGELFF
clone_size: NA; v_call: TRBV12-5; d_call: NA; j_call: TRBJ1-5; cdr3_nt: TGTGCTAGTGGTTATGGCGGCAATCAGCCCCAGCATTTT; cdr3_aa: CASGYGGNQPQHF
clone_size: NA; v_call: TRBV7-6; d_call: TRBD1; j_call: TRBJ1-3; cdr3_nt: TGTGCCAGCAGCGTGGGGTTCGGGACAGGGGCTTTCAGCTCTGGAAACACCATATATTTT; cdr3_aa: CASSVGFGTGAFSSGNTIYF
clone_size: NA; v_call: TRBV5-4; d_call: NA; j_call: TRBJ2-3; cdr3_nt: TGTGCCAGCAGCTTGGAAACTACAACGCAGTATTTT; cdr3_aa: CASSLETTTQYF
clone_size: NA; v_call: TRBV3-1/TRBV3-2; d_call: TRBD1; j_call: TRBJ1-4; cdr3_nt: TGTGCCAGCAGCCAAAGGACAGGGGCCGGGGAAAAACTGTTTTTT; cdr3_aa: CASSQRTGAGEKLFF
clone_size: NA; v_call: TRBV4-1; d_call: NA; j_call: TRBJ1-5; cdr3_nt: TGCGCCAGCAGCCAAGACCTGGCCTCAAGTAGCAATCAGCCCCAGCATTTT; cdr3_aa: CASSQDLASSSNQPQHF
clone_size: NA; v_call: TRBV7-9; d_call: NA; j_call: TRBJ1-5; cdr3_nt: TGTGCCAGCAGCTTAACGACCCGGGGTAGGGGTCAGCCCCAGCATTTT; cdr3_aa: CASSLTTRGRGQPQHF
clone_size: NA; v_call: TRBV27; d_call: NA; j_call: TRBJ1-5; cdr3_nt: TGTGCCAGCAGTCCTAATAGCAATCAGCCCCAGCATTTT; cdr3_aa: CASSPNSNQPQHF
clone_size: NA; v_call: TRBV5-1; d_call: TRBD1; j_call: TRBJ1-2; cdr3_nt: TGCGCCAGCAGCCTGGGGACAGGGGGAGATGGCTACACCTTC; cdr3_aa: CASSLGTGGDGYTF
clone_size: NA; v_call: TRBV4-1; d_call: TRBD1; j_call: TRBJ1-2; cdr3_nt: TGCGCCAGCAGCCAAGGGACAGGGGTTGGCTACACCTTC; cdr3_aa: CASSQGTGVGYTF
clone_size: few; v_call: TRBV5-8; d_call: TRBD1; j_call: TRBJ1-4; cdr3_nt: TGTGCCAGCAGCTTCTCAACAGGGGTGAATGAAAAACTGTTTTTT; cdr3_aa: CASSFSTGVNEKLFF
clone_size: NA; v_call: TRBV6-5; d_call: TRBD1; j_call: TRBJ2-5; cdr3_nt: TGTGCCAGCAGTTACTCGGGACAGTTTCCCGGGGAGACCCAGTACTTC; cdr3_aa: CASSYSGQFPGETQYF
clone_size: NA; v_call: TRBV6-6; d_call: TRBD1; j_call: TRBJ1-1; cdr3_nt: TGTGCCAGCAGTGGCGACAGGGCAACTGAAGCTTTCTTT; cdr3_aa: CASSGDRATEAFF
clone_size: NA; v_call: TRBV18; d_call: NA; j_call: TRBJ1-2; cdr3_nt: TGTGCCAGCTCACTTAGGGCTTTCGGGAAAGCCAACGGCTACACCTTC; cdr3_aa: CASSLRAFGKANGYTF
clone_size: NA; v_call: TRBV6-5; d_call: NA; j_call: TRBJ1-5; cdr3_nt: TGTGCCAGTGGACACCGTAGCAATCAGCCCCAGCATTTT; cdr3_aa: CASGHRSNQPQHF
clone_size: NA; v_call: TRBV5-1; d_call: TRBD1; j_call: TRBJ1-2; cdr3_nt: TGCGCCAGCAGCTTGCAGGGGGAGAAGGGCTACACCTTC; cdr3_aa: CASSLQGEKGYTF
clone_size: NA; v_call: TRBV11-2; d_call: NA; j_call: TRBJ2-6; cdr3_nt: TGTGCCAGCAGCTACCAGACCGGGGGCCTGACTTTC; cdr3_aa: CASSYQTGGLTF
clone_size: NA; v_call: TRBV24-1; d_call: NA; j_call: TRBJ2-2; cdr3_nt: TGTGCCACCAGTGATTTTCCCGGGAGCACCGGGGAGCTGTTTTTT; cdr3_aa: CATSDFPGSTGELFF
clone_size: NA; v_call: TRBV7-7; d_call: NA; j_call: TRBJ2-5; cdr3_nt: TGTGCTAGCGCCAACGACCAAGAGACCCAGTACTTC; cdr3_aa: CASANDQETQYF
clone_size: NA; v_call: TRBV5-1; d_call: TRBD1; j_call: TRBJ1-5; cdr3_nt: TGCGCCAGCAGCCCGGGACAGGGCAATCAGCCCCAGCATTTT; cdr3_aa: CASSPGQGNQPQHF